This record concerns one T cell receptor (beta chain) sequence. Its specificity is not known. The record originates from a study of cytomegalovirus exposure and HLA in healthy donors. Points from the study as a whole: Earlier analysis yielded a pattern in which most TCR beta V segments were productive about 90% or about 30% of the time. Later on, analysis showed that most CMV-associated TCR beta chains appeared to be HLA-restricted. A later analysis showed HLA-associated TCR beta chains outstripping equally common others in clonal expansion.

PCR used 60 Vbeta primers and 13 Jbeta primers. Sequenced by immunoSEQ multiplex PCR; TCRdb stores in-frame clones only, minus some. The table lists 110,000 to 150,000 clones, about 76% of them singletons. The CDR3 has 14 residues. V was cut by 1 base and J by 9 bases, with 16 bases left in between. Germline-derived CDR1 and CDR2 are SGHVS and FNYEAQ. This sequence joins TRBV7-6 and TRBJ2-7; D may be TRBD1 (7 bases). The sequenced sample was PBMCs. The clonotype comes from a female donor in good health and CMV-seronegative. The CDR3 nucleotides read TGTGCCAGCAGCTTAGATAGTCAGGGGGGATGGCAGTACTTC. This codes for CASSLDSQGGWQYF.